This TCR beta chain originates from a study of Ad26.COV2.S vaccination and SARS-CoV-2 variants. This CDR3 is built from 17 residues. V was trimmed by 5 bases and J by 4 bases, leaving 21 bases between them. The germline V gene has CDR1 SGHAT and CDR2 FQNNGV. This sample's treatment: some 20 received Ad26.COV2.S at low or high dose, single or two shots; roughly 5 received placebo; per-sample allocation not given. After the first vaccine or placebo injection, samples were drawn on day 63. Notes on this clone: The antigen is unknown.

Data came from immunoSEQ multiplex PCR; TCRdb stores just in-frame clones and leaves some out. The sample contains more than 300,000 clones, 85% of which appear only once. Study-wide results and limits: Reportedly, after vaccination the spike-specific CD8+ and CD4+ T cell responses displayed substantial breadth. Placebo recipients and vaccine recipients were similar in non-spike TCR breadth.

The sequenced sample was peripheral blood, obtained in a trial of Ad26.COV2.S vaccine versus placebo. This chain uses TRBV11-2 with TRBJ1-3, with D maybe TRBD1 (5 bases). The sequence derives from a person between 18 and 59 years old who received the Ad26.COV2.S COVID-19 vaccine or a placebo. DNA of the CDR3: TGTGCCAGCAGCCATTACTCCTCGCGGGGGATCGGAAACACCATATATTTT. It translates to CASSHYSSRGIGNTIYF.